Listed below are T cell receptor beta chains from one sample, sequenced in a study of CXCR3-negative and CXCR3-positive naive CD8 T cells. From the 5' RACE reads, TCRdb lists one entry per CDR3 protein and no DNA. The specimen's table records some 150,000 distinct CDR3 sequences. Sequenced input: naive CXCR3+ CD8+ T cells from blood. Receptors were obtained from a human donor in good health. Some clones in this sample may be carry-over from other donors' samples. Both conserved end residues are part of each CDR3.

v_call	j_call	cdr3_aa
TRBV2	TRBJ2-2	CASSRTGAPNTGELFF
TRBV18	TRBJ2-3	CASSAEGTYSTDTQYF
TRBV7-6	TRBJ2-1	CASSLEAVSYNEQFF
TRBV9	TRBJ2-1	CASSALLAGHDEQFF
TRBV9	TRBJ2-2	CASSAAGLAGVANTGELFF
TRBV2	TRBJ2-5	CASSAGLAYQETQYF
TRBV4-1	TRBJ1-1	CASSQDMTGDAFF
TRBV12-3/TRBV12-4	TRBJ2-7	CASSLGLAGGPFGEQYF
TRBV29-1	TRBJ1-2	CSAEGWQGGIYGYTF
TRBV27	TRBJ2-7	CASSFLLGHEQYF
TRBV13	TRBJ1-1	CASSSSHLATEAFF
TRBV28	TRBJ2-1	CASRIAGGSSYNEQFF
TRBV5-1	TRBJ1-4	CASSLVGGVNEKLFF
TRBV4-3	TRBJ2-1	CASSQGESSSYNEQFF
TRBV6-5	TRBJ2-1	CASSPMRVFYNEQFF
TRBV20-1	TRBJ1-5	CSARVTQTLQRYSNQPQHF
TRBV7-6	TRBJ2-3	CASSQGREDTQYF
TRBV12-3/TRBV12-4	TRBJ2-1	CASSFSGGRDEQFF
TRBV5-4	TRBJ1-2	CATQRALQGSSRGYTF
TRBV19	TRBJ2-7	CASSRTGGSGEQYF
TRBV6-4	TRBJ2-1	CASSEGLAETNEQFF
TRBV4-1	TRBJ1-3	CASSPGQGASAGNTIYF
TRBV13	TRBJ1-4	CASSFGQYNEKLFF
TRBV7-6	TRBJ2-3	CASSQNSDTQYF
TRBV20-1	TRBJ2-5	CSARGMKQGKETQYF
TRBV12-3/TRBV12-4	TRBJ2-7	CASSFMVGNEQYF
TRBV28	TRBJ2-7	CASSFRGTPSSYEQYF
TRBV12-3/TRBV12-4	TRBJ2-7	CASSLSGRTDYEQYF